This section outlines one TCR beta chain sequence together with its context. What it binds is unknown. Trimming left V 3 bases short and J 2 bases short, with 13 bases between. CDR1 is SEHNR and CDR2 is FQNEAQ in the germline V gene (reference sequence). This CDR3 has 15 residues. This entry belongs to a study of Ad26.COV2.S vaccination and SARS-CoV-2 variants. Clones were sequenced by immunoSEQ multiplex PCR, and TCRdb holds only the in-frame ones, with some missing. The data hold about 39,000 clones, with 75% to 85% observed a single time. Study-wide points: Total T cell responses may have been underestimated by the TCR breadth and depth analyses. Recipients given vaccine exceeded placebo recipients in spike-specific TCR breadth. Comparable non-spike TCR breadth was observed in vaccine and placebo recipients.

The chain has TRBV7-9 and TRBJ1-2; D is unresolved. Sample: peripheral blood, taken after recovery from COVID-19. This receptor was identified in a human donor who had recovered from COVID-19. The CDR3 here is CASSLFDRGNYGYTF. DNA for the CDR3: TGTGCCAGCAGCTTGTTTGATCGAGGGAACTATGGCTACACCTTC. Supplemented by reference TRBV7-9 and TRBJ1-2, the full variable domain reads DTGVSQNPRHKITKRGQNVTFRCDPISEHNRLYWYRQTLGQGPEFLTYFQNEAQLEKSRLLSDRFSAERPKGSFSTLEIQRTEQGDSAMYLCASSLFDRGNYGYTFGSGTRLTVV.